A selection of T cell receptor beta chains follows, all from one sample in a study of cytomegalovirus exposure and HLA in healthy donors. Libraries were prepared by immunoSEQ multiplex PCR; TCRdb keeps only in-frame clonotypes and omits some of them. Here the sample spans 95,000 to 150,000 clones, roughly 82% being singletons. Sequencing used PBMCs. Every receptor here comes from a woman aged 18-35 years in good health and CMV-seronegative. Both conserved end residues are trimmed from each CDR3. A D gene is named only where the DNA matches it firmly.

j_call v_call d_call cdr3_aa
TRBJ1-2 TRBV5-1 NA ASSSGGPSYGYT
TRBJ1-3 TRBV7-9 NA ASSAGLVGNTIY
TRBJ2-1 TRBV5-1 TRBD1 ASSLSTGSPYNEQF
TRBJ2-2 TRBV29-1 NA SVVGGGGELF
TRBJ1-5 TRBV6-1 TRBD1 ASNLDRGAQPQH
TRBJ2-1 TRBV7-9 TRBD2 ASSLGGLAGGVSDEQF
TRBJ2-3 TRBV5-4 TRBD2 ASSLDPTSGGNTQY
TRBJ2-2 TRBV19 TRBD1 ASSTGQGDTGELF
TRBJ2-2 TRBV6-1 NA ASSPTGYTGELF
TRBJ1-2 TRBV7-2 NA ASSPPWAYGYT
TRBJ2-7 TRBV27 TRBD2 ASSLSGSSYEQY
TRBJ2-7 TRBV12-5 TRBD2 ASGVRDYRAYEQY
TRBJ1-2 TRBV5-1 NA ASSLERDYGYT
TRBJ2-2 TRBV11-3 TRBD1 ASSLGTGGTGELF
TRBJ1-2 TRBV30 NA AWSEQGTVYGYT
TRBJ1-1 TRBV7-9 NA ASSRPENTEAF
TRBJ1-2 TRBV6-1 NA ASSEFGDSNYGYT
TRBJ1-2 TRBV6-5 TRBD1 ASGSIQGAYGYT
TRBJ2-7 TRBV7-3 NA ASSLGRTGNYEQY
TRBJ1-1 TRBV9 TRBD1 ASSPSDRYTEAF
TRBJ1-2 TRBV19 TRBD1 ASSNEQGSWDGYT
TRBJ2-6 TRBV11-2 NA ASSLGWSGANGLT
TRBJ1-2 TRBV2 TRBD1 ARRTEGAYYGYT
TRBJ2-6 TRBV5-1 NA ASSLGGSGANGLT
TRBJ1-3 TRBV5-1 NA ASSFGRGNANTIY
TRBJ1-1 TRBV19 TRBD1 ASSTQGSEAF
TRBJ1-3 TRBV9 TRBD1 ASSDQGADSGNTIY
TRBJ2-7 TRBV15 TRBD1 ATSRFGGTGSSYEQY
TRBJ1-1 TRBV5-4 TRBD1 ASIPRDRTTEAF